Detailed here is one T cell receptor (beta chain). The sample originates from a study of control samples from healthy donors and cancer patients. The data were produced by immunoSEQ multiplex PCR, yet TCRdb's version contains in-frame clones alone and is incomplete. The table records some 76,000 clones, around 86% of them present only once. This CDR3 has 16 residues. CDR1 LGHDT and CDR2 YNNKEL come from the germline V gene (reference sequence). Trimming took 4 bases from V and 5 from J; bases not matched to a gene: 10. The sequenced sample was PBMCs. The chain recombines TRBV3-1 (or the pseudogene TRBV3-2) with TRBJ2-3; TRBD2 agrees at 9 bases. The receptor comes from a woman aged 45-59 years with colorectal cancer. The CDR3 reads CASSPIPSGAGDTQYF. CDR3 sequence (DNA): TGTGCCAGCAGCCCAATTCCTAGCGGGGCTGGAGATACGCAGTATTTT.